The present T cell receptor (beta chain) was sequenced within a study of technical replicates of blood from several donors. The CDR3 loop spans 19 amino acids. Germline assignment: CDR1 SGHVS and CDR2 FNYEAQ. V was pared by 3 bases and J by 0 bases, with 11 bases of the junction left unmatched. Some clones are missing from TCRdb's copy, which holds only in-frame ones; the method was immunoSEQ multiplex PCR. The table includes 70,000 to 90,000 clones, roughly 94% detected once. The sequenced material came from T cells isolated from PBMCs. The TCR was taken from a human donor in good health. The V call is TRBV7-6, the J call TRBJ2-6, with 7 bases identical to TRBD1. DNA of the CDR3: TGTGCCAGCAGCTTCTGGACAGGCCTTACCTTCTCTGGGGCCAACGTCCTGACTTTC. Amino acid sequence: CASSFWTGLTFSGANVLTF.